This T cell receptor beta chain was profiled in a study of blood T cell repertoires in COVID-19. Study-wide background: The study drew acute and convalescent COVID-19 samples from the United States, Italy and Spain.

Measured with immunoSEQ multiplex PCR; TCRdb has only the in-frame clones, and not every one. The sample consists of approximately 330,000 clones, about 91% of them appearing once. This CDR3 has 13 residues. V dropped 4 bases and J dropped 8; count of bases not matched to a gene: 2. The germline gives CDR1 SGHRS, CDR2 YFSETQ. The origin of this receptor is a man aged 30-40 years with COVID-19, enrolled during active disease. This chain uses TRBV5-1 with TRBJ1-4; TRBD1 matches 10 bases. The sample taken for sequencing was peripheral blood. The CDR3 DNA is TGCGCCAGCAGCGCGGACAGGGGGGAAAAACTGTTTTTT. This codes for CASSADRGEKLFF.